These T cell receptor beta chains were read from a single sample in a study of CD8 T cells in ankylosing spondylitis. Using its own MiXCR run on the 5' RACE reads, TCRdb lists one record per CDR3 protein. The sample gives 250,000 or so distinct CDR3 sequences, roughly a quarter of which show up once; 0.5% to 0.65% is in the top ten. The material sequenced was blood, either unsorted or a sorted T cell fraction (not recorded which). The source of these receptors is a male donor with ankylosing spondylitis or in good health (not recorded which). The CDR3 runs from the conserved cysteine through the conserved F or W. D genes are given only for firm matches. Part of the rows lack a size; the others show once, few, many or a class for expanded clones.

J	size	D	V	CDR3	DNA
TRBJ2-5	.	.	TRBV5-6	CASSLVGAGETQYF	TGTGCCAGCAGCTTGGTCGGCGCCGGAGAGACCCAGTACTTC
TRBJ1-6	many	.	TRBV25-1	CASSDVGPLHF	TGTGCCAGCAGCGATGTAGGTCCCCTCCACTTT
TRBJ2-5	.	TRBD1	TRBV6-5	CASSYSANQGAGETQYF	TGTGCCAGCAGTTACTCCGCAAACCAGGGGGCGGGGGAGACCCAGTACTTC
TRBJ1-1	few	.	TRBV29-1	CSVQGERNTEAFF	TGCAGCGTCCAGGGTGAAAGGAACACTGAAGCTTTCTTT
TRBJ2-3	.	TRBD2	TRBV28	CASSVPLAGVGDTQYF	TGTGCCAGCAGTGTCCCACTAGCGGGGGTCGGGGATACGCAGTATTTT
TRBJ1-1	many	TRBD1	TRBV20-1	CSARDSLNTEAFF	TGCAGTGCACGGGACAGCCTTAACACTGAAGCTTTCTTT
TRBJ2-3	few	TRBD2	TRBV7-8	CASSSPPTSGDGTDTQYF	TGTGCCAGCAGCTCTCCCCCGACTAGCGGGGATGGCACAGATACGCAGTATTTT
TRBJ2-4	few	.	TRBV18	CASSPTDRVRAKNIQYF	TGTGCCAGCTCACCGACGGACCGCGTCCGAGCCAAAAACATTCAGTACTTC
TRBJ2-7	.	TRBD1	TRBV20-1	CSARDYKTGSSYEQYF	TGCAGTGCTAGAGATTACAAGACAGGGAGCTCCTACGAGCAGTACTTC
TRBJ1-1	many	.	TRBV4-1	CASSPPESSRPGSTEAFF	TGCGCCAGCAGCCCCCCCGAGTCTAGCCGGCCGGGTTCGACTGAAGCTTTCTTT
TRBJ2-7	few	TRBD1	TRBV7-8	CASSSGQGGHWQYF	TGTGCCAGCAGTTCGGGACAGGGAGGGCACTGGCAGTACTTC
TRBJ2-1	many	.	TRBV29-1	CSVGKRMYNEQFF	TGCAGCGTTGGGAAGCGGATGTACAATGAGCAGTTCTTC
TRBJ2-3	.	.	TRBV3-1	CACSQVSGIADTQYF	TGTGCCTGCAGCCAAGTCTCAGGGATTGCAGATACGCAGTATTTT
TRBJ2-7	many	TRBD1	TRBV20-1	CSPDRAGSYEQYF	TGCAGTCCGGACAGGGCAGGCTCCTACGAGCAGTACTTC
TRBJ2-3	once	.	TRBV9	CASSVEPRVDTDTQYF	TGTGCCAGCAGCGTAGAACCCAGGGTGGACACAGATACGCAGTATTTT
TRBJ1-2	.	.	TRBV6-6	CASSPFPTANYGYTF	TGTGCCAGCAGTCCCTTCCCGACAGCGAACTATGGCTACACCTTC
TRBJ2-2	few	TRBD1	TRBV12-5	CASGSGQGVNTGELFF	TGTGCTAGTGGTTCCGGACAGGGGGTAAACACCGGGGAGCTGTTTTTT
TRBJ2-7	few	TRBD2	TRBV12-3/TRBV12-4	CASSLALGEGPYF	TGTGCCAGCAGTTTAGCGCTGGGGGAGGGGCCGTACTTC
TRBJ1-2	few	TRBD1	TRBV18	CASTGQGNYGYTF	TGTGCCAGCACGGGACAGGGTAACTATGGCTACACCTTC
TRBJ2-3	.	TRBD1	TRBV20-1	CSIPGQTPAEADTQYF	TGCAGTATCCCGGGACAGACCCCGGCCGAGGCAGATACGCAGTATTTT
TRBJ1-1	.	.	TRBV29-1	CSVGSDSHTEAFF	TGCAGCGTTGGTTCGGACAGCCACACTGAAGCTTTCTTT
TRBJ2-4	many	.	TRBV29-1	CSVGRGSGAKNIQYF	TGCAGCGTTGGAAGGGGCAGCGGGGCCAAAAACATTCAGTACTTC
TRBJ2-3	.	.	TRBV15	CATSRDWASDADTQYF	TGTGCCACCAGCAGAGATTGGGCTAGCGATGCAGATACGCAGTATTTT
TRBJ2-3	.	TRBD1	TRBV29-1	CSVDGDRGAQYF	TGCAGCGTTGACGGGGACAGGGGGGCGCAGTATTTT
TRBJ1-1	few	.	TRBV12-3/TRBV12-4	CASSRVGNTEAFF	TGTGCCAGCAGCAGGGTCGGGAACACTGAAGCTTTCTTT
TRBJ1-5	.	.	TRBV10-2	CASTEGSNQPQHF	TGCGCCAGCACGGAGGGTAGCAATCAGCCCCAGCATTTT
TRBJ1-1	few	.	TRBV20-1	CSARDRAGIGTEAFF	TGCAGTGCTAGAGATCGTGCGGGAATCGGCACTGAAGCTTTCTTT
TRBJ2-5	few	.	TRBV4-2	CASSAREAETQYF	TGTGCCAGCAGCGCTAGAGAGGCTGAGACCCAGTACTTC
TRBJ2-2	.	TRBD1	TRBV20-1	CSAPTQGADTGELFF	TGCAGTGCTCCTACCCAGGGGGCAGACACCGGGGAGCTGTTTTTT
TRBJ2-6	.	.	TRBV2	CTFRPWAPGASGANVLTF	TGTACCTTCAGGCCCTGGGCCCCGGGGGCCTCTGGGGCCAACGTCCTGACTTTC
TRBJ2-7	many	.	TRBV10-3	CAISESWGGGGGYEQYF	TGTGCCATCAGTGAGTCCTGGGGTGGAGGGGGCGGCTACGAGCAGTACTTC
TRBJ2-3	.	.	TRBV27	CASSLRDRTDTQYF	TGTGCCAGCAGTCTCCGGGACCGCACAGATACGCAGTATTTT
TRBJ2-7	.	.	TRBV6-5	CASSYPPGAEQYF	TGTGCCAGCAGTTACCCCCCGGGGGCGGAGCAGTACTTC
TRBJ1-2	.	.	TRBV4-1	CASSLVEGSSGYTF	TGCGCCAGCAGCCTTGTGGAAGGGTCCTCCGGCTACACCTTC
TRBJ1-5	many	.	TRBV10-1	CASTREARGGQPQHF	TGCGCCAGCACCAGGGAGGCCCGCGGAGGGCAGCCCCAGCATTTT
TRBJ1-2	few	TRBD1	TRBV12-3/TRBV12-4	CASSFGGQARPYGYTF	TGTGCCAGCAGTTTTGGTGGACAGGCCCGGCCCTATGGCTACACCTTC
TRBJ2-1	few	TRBD1	TRBV6-6	CASSSLTGKNEQFF	TGTGCCAGCAGTTCTCTGACAGGGAAAAATGAGCAGTTCTTC
TRBJ2-1	many	.	TRBV20-1	CSAARAGTPYNEQFF	TGCAGTGCTGCCAGGGCGGGGACCCCCTACAATGAGCAGTTCTTC
TRBJ2-1	.	.	TRBV7-6	CASSLALVNEQFF	TGTGCCAGCAGCTTAGCGCTGGTGAATGAGCAGTTCTTC
TRBJ2-7	.	.	TRBV9	CASSPQAGFEQYF	TGTGCCAGCAGCCCCCAGGCAGGGTTCGAGCAGTACTTC
TRBJ2-3	few	.	TRBV20-1	CSASEGAGSTDTQYF	TGCAGTGCTAGTGAGGGGGCGGGGAGCACAGATACGCAGTATTTT
TRBJ2-3	few	.	TRBV20-1	CSARWPGTTDTQYF	TGCAGTGCTAGATGGCCAGGGACCACAGATACGCAGTATTTT
TRBJ1-2	many	.	TRBV20-1	CSAYRDGYGYTF	TGCAGTGCTTACCGGGACGGATATGGCTACACCTTC
TRBJ1-5	many	.	TRBV2	CASSATAQPQHF	TGTGCCAGCAGTGCAACCGCTCAGCCCCAGCATTTT